The clone carrying this TCR beta chain was picked up a small number of times. No antigen is known for it. MiXCR was run by TCRdb on the 5' RACE reads, yielding one entry per CDR3 protein. There are more than 350,000 distinct CDR3 sequences in the sample; approximately 15% occur only once, and roughly 21% lies in the top ten. V was shortened by 2 bases and J by 7 bases, with 12 bases between the two germline ends. This CDR3 contains 14 residues. Germline CDR1 SGDLS, CDR2 YYNGEE. These data originate in a study of T-cell memory formation after mild COVID-19. Study-wide results and caveats: CD4+ contracting clones lay mainly in CM and EM, CD8+ ones in EMRA. Clones shrinking between day 15 and 85 showed a balanced CD4/CD8 split, and those that grew later tilted toward CD4+.

The source of this sequence is a man aged 18 to 35 who had mild COVID-19 (a few samples of this study predate the infection). Cell type and time point are not known. The chain carries TRBV9 and TRBJ2-2, with D perhaps TRBD1 (5 bases). Sequenced: PBMCs or a T cell subset sorted from them (not recorded which). The CDR3 region has the DNA TGTGCCAGCAGCGTGCGGCAGGGCGTCGGGGAGCTGTTTTTT. Its translation is CASSVRQGVGELFF.